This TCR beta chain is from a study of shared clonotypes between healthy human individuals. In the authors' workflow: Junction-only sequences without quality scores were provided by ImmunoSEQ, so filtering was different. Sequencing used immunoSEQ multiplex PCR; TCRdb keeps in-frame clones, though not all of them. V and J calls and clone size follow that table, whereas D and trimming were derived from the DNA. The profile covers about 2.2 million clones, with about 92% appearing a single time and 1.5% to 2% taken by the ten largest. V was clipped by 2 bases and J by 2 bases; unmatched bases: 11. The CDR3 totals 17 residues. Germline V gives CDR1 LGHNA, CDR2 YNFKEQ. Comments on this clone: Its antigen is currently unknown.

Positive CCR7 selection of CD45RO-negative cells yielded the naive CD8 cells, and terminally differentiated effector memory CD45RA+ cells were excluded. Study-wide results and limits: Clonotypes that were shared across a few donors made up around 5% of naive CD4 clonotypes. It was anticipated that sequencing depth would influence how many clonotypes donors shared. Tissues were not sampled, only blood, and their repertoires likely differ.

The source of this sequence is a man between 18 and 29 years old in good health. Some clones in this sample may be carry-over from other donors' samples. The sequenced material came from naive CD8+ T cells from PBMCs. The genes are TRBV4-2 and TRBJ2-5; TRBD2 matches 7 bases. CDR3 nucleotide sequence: TGTGCCAGCAGCCAACTATCAGCGGGATTTCCTCAAGAGACCCAGTACTTC. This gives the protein CASSQLSAGFPQETQYF.